The 32 T cell receptor beta chains reported below all come from one sample, sequenced in a study of T-cell memory formation after mild COVID-19. One entry per CDR3 protein results from TCRdb running MiXCR on the 5' RACE reads. Of fewer than 150,000 distinct CDR3 sequences listed, about 15% are singletons. The sequenced sample was PBMCs or a T cell subset sorted from them (not recorded which). All receptors come from a man younger than 35 who had mild COVID-19 (a few samples of this study predate the infection). Cell type and time point are not known.

This clonotype was counted between two and nine times. This chain connects TRBV9 to TRBJ1-2; 8 bases agree with TRBD1. Trimming took 4 bases from V and 3 from J; bases not matched to a gene: 5. CDR3 size: 14 residues. CDR1 and CDR2 from the germline V gene are SGDLS and YYNGEE. CDR3 nucleotides: TGTGCCAGCAGCTTAGGACAGGGAGACTATGGCTACACCTTC. It codes for CASSLGQGDYGYTF.

The rearrangement links TRBV2 to TRBJ1-2; D is perhaps TRBD1 (6 bases). This CDR3 is 14 amino acids long. Germline V gene sequence: CDR1 SNHLY, CDR2 FYNNEI. The V and J ends lost 3 bases and 2 bases respectively, with 10 bases between them. The CDR3 region is CASSDAGANYGYTF. DNA for the CDR3: TGTGCCAGCAGTGATGCAGGGGCCAACTATGGCTACACCTTC.

This clonotype came up a few times. The rearrangement joins TRBV12-3 or TRBV12-4 to TRBJ2-6; D ambiguous. V gave up 6 bases and J gave up 0 bases, with 9 bases separating them. The CDR3 spans 15 residues. CDR3 sequence reads: CASSLSSSGANVLTF. In nucleotides, the CDR3 is TGTGCCAGCAGCCTGTCTTCCTCTGGGGCCAACGTCCTGACTTTC.

Ten or more counts support this clonotype. In DNA, the CDR3 is TGTGCCAGCAGCTTAGGGCCCAGGCCACAGCATTTT. The encoded protein is CASSLGPRPQHF. This chain links TRBV7-2 with TRBJ1-5; unclear D gene. The length of the CDR3 is 12 residues. Trimming removed 1 base at V and 13 bases at J, with 11 bases between. Per germline, CDR1 SGHTA and CDR2 FQGNSA.

This chain connects TRBV4-3 to TRBJ2-5; TRBD1 matches 7 bases. The CDR3 runs to 14 residues. Trimming cost V 0 bases and J 5 bases; bases outside gene matches: 3. Germline-derived CDR1 and CDR2 are LGHNA and YSLEER. This CDR3 is CASSQEVGGETQYF. CDR3 DNA: TGCGCCAGCAGCCAAGAAGTAGGGGGCGAGACCCAGTACTTC.

V gene TRBV7-7 combines with J gene TRBJ2-5, with 9 bases that match TRBD2. Per germline, CDR1 SSHAT and CDR2 FNYEAQ (reference sequence). After removal of 5 bases from V and 2 bases from J, the junction contained 6 bases not matched to a gene. There are 15 residues in the CDR3. The CDR3 sequence is CASSPGRGGQETQYF. As DNA, the CDR3 is TGTGCCAGCAGCCCTGGGCGGGGGGGACAAGAGACCCAGTACTTC.

This clonotype was seen a handful of times. V gene TRBV6-6 combines with J gene TRBJ1-6, with D unresolved. The CDR3 has 11 amino acids. Per germline, CDR1 MNHNY and CDR2 SVGAGI (reference sequence). Trimming took off 5 bases at V and 8 bases at J, with 4 bases between the two ends. CDR3 sequence reads: CASSNDSPLHF. Written as DNA, the CDR3 is TGTGCCAGCAGTAACGATTCACCCCTCCACTTT.

This clonotype was found a few times. The chain couples TRBV18 to TRBJ1-5; 7 nucleotides match TRBD1. The CDR3 is made up of 14 amino acids. V dropped 4 bases and J dropped 3; count of bases not matched to a gene: 3. Germline V gene lookup returns CDR1 KGHSH and CDR2 LQKENI. CDR3 bases: TGTGCCAGCTCACTGACAGGGACCAATCAGCCCCAGCATTTT. Translated, it gives CASSLTGTNQPQHF.

This clonotype was counted at least ten times. The chain links TRBV12-3 or TRBV12-4 to TRBJ2-1; a weak D match, TRBD2 (7 bases). V dropped 5 bases and J dropped 9 bases, with 17 bases sitting between them. This CDR3 comprises 14 residues. This CDR3 reads CASSPQAGAGEQFF. The CDR3 DNA follows: TGTGCCAGCAGTCCGCAGGCGGGGGCTGGTGAGCAGTTCTTC.

The genes are TRBV20-1 and TRBJ2-2; tentatively, D is TRBD2 (6 bases). This CDR3 is 14 amino acids long. V was clipped by 6 bases and J by 0 bases, with 11 bases between them. CDR1 is DFQATT and CDR2 is SNEGSKA in the germline V gene (reference sequence). DNA of the CDR3: TGCAGTGCCCCAGTAGCGGCGAACACCGGGGAGCTGTTTTTT. Translation gives CSAPVAANTGELFF.

The chain combines TRBV4-3 with TRBJ1-4; unclear D gene. The germline V and J ends were trimmed by 0 bases and 8 bases, with 7 bases remaining between them. Germline values: CDR1 LGHNA, CDR2 YSLEER. This CDR3 spans 13 amino acids. The CDR3 here is CASSQDRAEKLFF. CDR3 nucleotide sequence: TGCGCCAGCAGCCAAGATAGGGCCGAAAAACTGTTTTTT.

V gene TRBV5-6 combines with J gene TRBJ2-5; D is uncertain. The CDR3 totals 13 residues. Germline lookup yields CDR1 SGHDT and CDR2 YYEEEE. Between the trimmed V and J ends, which lost 4 bases and 5 bases, there was a span of 12 bases. The CDR3 spells CASSPEQRETQYF. Here the CDR3 DNA reads TGTGCCAGCAGCCCAGAGCAGAGGGAGACCCAGTACTTC.

The CDR3 here is CASLTKSSYNEQFF. The CDR3 coding sequence is TGTGCCAGCCTCACAAAGAGCTCCTACAATGAGCAGTTCTTC. The chain joins TRBV5-6 to TRBJ2-1; D call uncertain. Trimming stripped 7 bases from V and 0 bases from J, with 11 bases between. Germline CDR1 and CDR2: SGHDT and YYEEEE. CDR3 length: 14 amino acids.

CDR3: CASSLLLTGFDEQFF. CDR3 sequence (DNA): TGTGCCAGCAGCCTCCTCCTGACAGGGTTCGATGAGCAGTTCTTC. The V gene is TRBV5-6, the J gene TRBJ2-1; 7 bases are a match to TRBD1. This CDR3 region has 15 residues. Germline trimming cut 4 bases from V and 8 bases from J; bases unmatched to any gene: 12. CDR1 is SGHDT and CDR2 is YYEEEE in the germline V gene.

Of note for this clonotype: A read error may account for a junction end that differs from germline. The CDR3 DNA sequence: TGTGCCAGCAGTTCCGTCAGACGGCTCATCTTC. Amino acids: CASSSVRRLIF. The chain joins TRBV28 to TRBJ1-2; D call uncertain. The germline V gene has CDR1 MDHEN and CDR2 SYDVKM. CDR3 length equals 11 residues.

This chain uses TRBV7-9 with TRBJ2-3; D possibly corresponds to TRBD1 (6 bases). In germline, CDR1 is SEHNR, CDR2 FQNEAQ (reference sequence). Trimming removed 4 bases from V and 4 bases from J, with 12 bases in between. CDR3 length equals 14 residues. The CDR3 is CASSWGHVADTQYF. For the CDR3, the DNA is TGTGCCAGCAGCTGGGGACACGTCGCAGATACGCAGTATTTT.

The chain is built from TRBV12-3 or TRBV12-4 and TRBJ1-4; D is uncertain. V gave up 3 bases and J gave up 7 bases, with 15 bases separating them. CDR3 length: 15 residues. The CDR3 sequence is CASSFRTPGREKLFF. CDR3 nucleotide sequence: TGTGCCAGCAGTTTCAGGACTCCCGGTCGTGAAAAACTGTTTTTT.

This clonotype was seen more than once but under ten times. The J gene is TRBJ1-2, the V gene TRBV20-1, with a possible D match to TRBD1 (6 bases). The CDR3 has 12 residues. The germline V and J ends were trimmed by 6 bases and 8 bases, with 16 bases remaining between them. The germline gives CDR1 DFQATT, CDR2 SNEGSKA (reference sequence). As DNA, the CDR3 is TGCAGTGCCGCTACAGGGTCGTGGGGCTACACCTTC. It yields the protein CSAATGSWGYTF.

The chain employs TRBV5-1 and TRBJ2-5; TRBD2 agrees at 8 bases. CDR1 is SGHRS and CDR2 is YFSETQ in the germline V gene. This CDR3 is built from 13 residues. Germline trimming cut 4 bases from V and 5 bases from J; bases unmatched to any gene: 4. The CDR3 sequence: CASSAGGRETQYF. For the CDR3, the DNA is TGCGCCAGCAGCGCGGGGGGCAGGGAGACCCAGTACTTC. The full variable domain, rest sourced from reference TRBV5-1 and TRBJ2-5, is KAGVTQTPRYLIKTRGQQVTLSCSPISGHRSVSWYQQTPGQGLQFLFEYFSETQRNKGNFPGRFSGRQFSNSRSEMNVSTLELGDSALYLCASSAGGRETQYFGPGTRLLVL.

This clonotype was detected only once. The junction departs from the called germline gene at one end, perhaps through a read error. V and J are TRBV7-7 and TRBJ2-1, with D uncertain. CDR1 and CDR2 (germline): SSHAT, FNYEAQ (reference sequence). This CDR3 comprises 14 residues. In DNA form, the CDR3 reads TGTGCTAGCAGCTTAGTCCCCGGTGGTAATGAGCAGTTCTTC. Its protein product is CASSLVPGGNEQFF. The complete variable domain, with remaining parts taken from reference TRBV7-7 and TRBJ2-1, reads GAGVSQSPRYKVTKRGQDVTLRCDPISSHATLYWYQQALGQGPEFLTYFNYEAQPDKSGLPSDRFSAERPEGSISTLTIQRTEQRDSAMYRCASSLVPGGNEQFFGPGTRLTVL.

This clonotype was seen just once. The chain employs TRBV28 and TRBJ2-5; the D gene is possibly TRBD2 (5 bases). The V and J ends lost 4 bases and 2 bases respectively, with 11 bases between them. Germline lookup yields CDR1 MDHEN and CDR2 SYDVKM. The CDR3 totals 14 residues. In DNA, the CDR3 is TGTGCCAGCAGTTCCCTCGAGGGTCAAGAGACCCAGTACTTC. Translated, it gives CASSSLEGQETQYF. The entire variable domain, with the rest obtained from reference TRBV28 and TRBJ2-5, is as follows: DVKVTQSSRYLVKRTGEKVFLECVQDMDHENMFWYRQDPGLGLRLIYFSYDVKMKEKGDIPEGYSVSREKKERFSLILESASTNQTSMYLCASSSLEGQETQYFGPGTRLLVL.

This clonotype was counted between two and nine times. Compared with germline, one end of the junction differs, possibly owing to a read error. The chain uses TRBV4-2 and TRBJ1-3; 9 nucleotides align to TRBD1. The CDR3 has 16 amino acids. The germline V gene has CDR1 LGHNA and CDR2 YNFKEQ. This CDR3 reads CASSQGQGSSGNTIYF. As DNA, the CDR3 is TGTGCGAGCAGCCAAGGACAGGGGAGCTCTGGAAACACCATATATTTT.

This clonotype appeared a few times. The genes are TRBV7-2 and TRBJ2-3; 10 bases are shared with TRBD2. The CDR3 sequence is 16 residues long. The germline V gene has CDR1 SGHTA and CDR2 FQGNSA. Germline trimming cut 6 bases from V and 5 bases from J; bases unmatched to any gene: 11. The CDR3 DNA reads as TGTGCCAGCAGTCGCGGAGCGGGGGGGCCTGAAGATACGCAGTATTTT. Amino acid sequence: CASSRGAGGPEDTQYF.

The V call is TRBV3-1, the J call TRBJ1-1; D is possibly TRBD1 (6 bases). Per germline, CDR1 LGHDT and CDR2 YNNKEL (reference sequence). The CDR3 covers 14 residues. The V and J ends lost 1 base and 4 bases respectively, with 10 bases between them. CDR3 DNA sequence: TGTGCCAGCAGCCAAGCTCAGGGGTCCACTGAAGCTTTCTTT. Encoded protein: CASSQAQGSTEAFF.

There are a few counts of this clonotype. A much larger clonotype is one base distant, so this may be a read error. This chain connects TRBV27 to TRBJ2-3; 9 positions match TRBD1. After removal of 5 bases from V and 8 bases from J, the junction contained 14 bases not matched to a gene. The CDR3 has 16 amino acids. CDR1 and CDR2 (germline): MNHEY, SMNVEV (reference sequence). In DNA, the CDR3 is TGTGCCAGCAGTAAAGCGGGACAGGGACGTCAATGTACGCAGTATTTT. Translated, it gives CASSKAGQGRQCTQYF.

This chain uses TRBV5-1 with TRBJ2-1; 14 nucleotides match TRBD2. The CDR3 totals 17 residues. Unmatched junction bases numbered 7, after V lost 2 bases and J lost 6 bases. CDR1 and CDR2 (germline): SGHRS, YFSETQ. CDR3 in DNA: TGCGCCAGCAGCTTAAGACTAGCGGGGGGGCTGGTCAATGAGCAGTTCTTC. This translates into CASSLRLAGGLVNEQFF.

V usage is TRBV7-9 and J usage is TRBJ2-5; TRBD2 is a possible D gene (6 bases). V shed 5 bases and J shed 3 bases, with 16 bases lying between them. Looked up from germline, CDR1 is SEHNR and CDR2 is FQNEAQ (reference sequence). This CDR3 is built from 15 residues. CDR3 amino acids: CASSPGQEGKETQYF. CDR3 sequence (DNA): TGTGCCAGCAGCCCCGGGCAGGAGGGGAAAGAGACCCAGTACTTC.

This clonotype was detected only a few times. V gene TRBV6-6 combines with J gene TRBJ2-1; possible D gene TRBD2, 6 bases. The CDR3 spans 13 residues. V lost 6 bases and J 6 bases, leaving 12 bases between the germline ends. Per the germline V gene, CDR1 is MNHNY and CDR2 is SVGAGI (reference sequence). Here the CDR3 reads CASSPRAGNEQFF. CDR3 DNA: TGTGCCAGCAGCCCCCGAGCGGGCAATGAGCAGTTCTTC.

This chain joins TRBV5-1 and TRBJ2-1; TRBD1 is a possible D gene (6 bases). Trimming removed 5 bases from V and 0 bases from J, with 18 bases in between. The CDR3 consists of 17 residues. Germline loops: CDR1 SGHRS, CDR2 YFSETQ. In nucleotides, the CDR3 is TGCGCCAGCAGAGACCGCCCTGACAGGTTCTCCTACAATGAGCAGTTCTTC. This encodes CASRDRPDRFSYNEQFF.

The CDR3: CASSPFGGTETQYF. The CDR3, as DNA: TGTGCCAGCAGTCCGTTCGGGGGTACGGAGACCCAGTACTTC. The chain links TRBV12-3 or TRBV12-4 to TRBJ2-5; possible D gene TRBD2, 6 bases. The CDR3 spans 14 residues. Trimming removed 5 bases from V and 5 bases from J, with 15 bases in between.

The J gene is TRBJ2-1, the V gene TRBV20-1; 12 nucleotides line up with TRBD2. The CDR3 sequence is 17 residues long. V was clipped by 5 bases and J by 4 bases; unmatched bases: 12. The germline V gene encodes CDR1 DFQATT and CDR2 SNEGSKA (reference sequence). CDR3 bases: TGCAGTGCTCCCCCGACTAGCGGGGGCACCTCGTACAATGAGCAGTTCTTC. This encodes CSAPPTSGGTSYNEQFF.

This clonotype was seen a few times. The chain has TRBV24-1 and TRBJ2-1; the match to TRBD1 covers 12 bases. Trimming at V came to 9 bases and at J to 9 bases, leaving 11 bases not matched to a gene. The germline V gene has CDR1 KGHDR and CDR2 SFDVKD. The CDR3 has 15 residues. This CDR3 is CATATPGTGGIEQFF. The DNA for the CDR3 is TGTGCCACCGCCACCCCCGGGACAGGGGGCATTGAGCAGTTCTTC.